A single sample gave rise to the 25 T cell receptor beta chains below, sequenced in a study of Graves' ophthalmopathy and Graves' hyperthyroidism. RNA transcripts provided the template for amplifying TCR beta CDR3 regions. Investigators did first-round RT-PCR with HTBI primers, then second-round multiplex PCR. TCRdb independently ran MiXCR on the multiplex PCR reads; one entry per CDR3 protein. This table has roughly 610,000 distinct CDR3 sequences, about 20% appearing once. Input material: peripheral blood. The receptors stem from a woman aged 18-29 years with stable Graves' hyperthyroidism. Some clones in this sample may be carry-over from other donors' samples.

The CDR3 nucleotides are TGTGCCAGCAGCTTAGCTGGGGCCGCTTGGGGAAACACTGAAGCTTTCTTT. Protein sequence: CASSLAGAAWGNTEAFF. The chain is built from TRBV7-6 and TRBJ1-1, with TRBD1 as a possible D gene (5 bases). Per germline, CDR1 SGHVS and CDR2 FNYEAQ. This CDR3 contains 17 residues. V was pared by 0 bases and J by 2 bases, with 16 bases between.

The rearrangement joins TRBV28 to TRBJ1-5; D perhaps matches TRBD1 (6 bases). Germline CDR1 and CDR2: MDHEN and SYDVKM. The CDR3 has 16 amino acids. Trimming pared 6 bases from V and 2 bases from J, leaving 17 bases between. CDR3 protein: CASSSGQLRGNQPQHF. The DNA for the CDR3 is TGTGCCAGCAGCTCCGGACAGCTCAGGGGCAATCAGCCCCAGCATTTT.

Comment on this clonotype: The junction shows a germline mismatch at one end, possibly a read error. The chain combines TRBV5-1 with TRBJ2-7; TRBD1 matches 10 bases. The CDR3 covers 14 residues. CDR1 SGHRS and CDR2 YFSETQ come from the germline V gene. The CDR3 DNA follows: TGCGCCATCAGCTTGGGACAGGGGAATCGCGAGCAGTACTTC. Its translation: CAISLGQGNREQYF.

This clonotype was recorded at least ten times. The CDR3 is CATSDSTGGLGQPQHF. In DNA form, the CDR3 reads TGTGCCACCAGTGATTCGACAGGGGGCCTGGGTCAGCCCCAGCATTTT. This chain uses TRBV24-1 with TRBJ1-5; 10 bases line up with TRBD1. CDR3 length: 16 residues. The germline CDR1 and CDR2 sequences are KGHDR and SFDVKD. The J segment lost 6 bases and the V segment lost 2 bases, leaving 6 bases of the junction unmatched.

The V gene is TRBV20-1, the J gene TRBJ2-7; perhaps TRBD1 as D (5 bases). V was pared by 0 bases and J by 0 bases, with 15 bases between. Germline V CDR1 and CDR2: DFQATT, SNEGSKA (reference sequence). The CDR3 covers 16 residues. The CDR3 region has the DNA TGCAGTGCTAGAGATAAGGGGCACCCGAGCTCCTACGAGCAGTACTTC. Amino acid sequence: CSARDKGHPSSYEQYF.

A single count supports this clonotype. It is likely a read error, because the conserved phenylalanine at the end of the CDR3 is missing. The limits of the CDR3 on the DNA are not certain, so only TCRdb's listed CDR3 is given. J is TRBJ2-2 and V is TRBV15; TRBD1, the table's D call, lacks a check against the DNA. Germline V gene data show CDR1 as LNHNV and CDR2 as YYDKDF (reference sequence). A total of 15 residues make up the CDR3, ends included. The CDR3 loop is CATSRGGGNTGELLV.

This clonotype was picked up many times. The rearrangement uses TRBV6-1 and TRBJ1-2, with 10 bases that match TRBD1. The junction had 4 bases not matched to a gene; V was cut back by 2 bases and J by 4 bases. This CDR3 comprises 15 residues. Germline V gene sequence: CDR1 MNHNS, CDR2 SASEGT. Here the CDR3 DNA reads TGTGCCAGCAGTGAATACGGACAGGGGGTCTATGGCTACACCTTC. This encodes CASSEYGQGVYGYTF.

This clonotype was observed many times. This sequence joins TRBV5-1 and TRBJ1-6; 9 bases fit TRBD1. Germline CDR1 reads SGHRS; CDR2 reads YFSETQ. CDR3 length equals 14 residues. With V trimmed by 4 bases and J by 7 bases, 3 bases remained unmatched. The chain's CDR3 is CASSGDRGNSPLHF. CDR3 in DNA: TGCGCCAGCAGCGGAGACAGGGGGAATTCACCCCTCCACTTT.

There are many counts of this clonotype. V usage is TRBV6-2 or TRBV6-3 and J usage is TRBJ1-5; D is undetermined. Germline CDR1 is MNHEY and CDR2 is SVGEGT. The CDR3 totals 12 residues. Trimming left V 5 bases short and J 7 bases short, with 9 bases between. This CDR3 is CASSGGWQPQHF. CDR3 sequence (DNA): TGTGCCAGCAGTGGTGGGTGGCAGCCCCAGCATTTT.

This sequence joins TRBV6-1 and TRBJ1-2; 9 bases align to TRBD1. The V segment lost 7 bases and the J segment 7 bases; nucleotides outside the gene matches: 10. Germline CDR1 reads MNHNS; CDR2 reads SASEGT. This CDR3 has 14 residues. CDR3 loop: CASTSAGTGSGYTF. CDR3 sequence (DNA): TGTGCCAGCACCTCGGCGGGGACAGGGAGTGGCTACACCTTC.

This clonotype occurred a few times. Written as DNA, the CDR3 is TGTGCTAGTGCCAAAGAAGCTTTCTTT. Translation: CASAKEAFF. The rearrangement uses TRBV12-5 and TRBJ1-1; D remains unclear. V lost 7 bases and J lost 8, with 5 bases in between. CDR1 and CDR2 (germline): LGHNT, FRNRAP. The CDR3 is made up of 9 amino acids. Looking up the rest from reference TRBV12-5 and TRBJ1-1 gives the full variable domain: DARVTQTPRHKVTEMGQEVTMRCQPILGHNTVFWYRQTMMQGLELLAYFRNRAPLDDSGMPKDRFSAEMPDATLATLKIQPSEPRDSAVYFCASAKEAFFGQGTRLTVV.

This clonotype has more than one count but fewer than ten. The chain couples TRBV12-3 or TRBV12-4 to TRBJ1-3; perhaps TRBD1 as D (6 bases). The CDR3 runs 13 residues. This chain's CDR3 is CVNFRGLGNTIYF. The CDR3 bases are TGTGTCAATTTTCGGGGGCTTGGAAACACCATATATTTT.

In its sample, this clonotype was seen many times. The chain is built from TRBV2 and TRBJ2-2; D ambiguous. V was cut by 2 bases and J by 7 bases, with 2 bases left in between. This CDR3 is built from 11 residues. Germline V gives CDR1 SNHLY, CDR2 FYNNEI. In DNA form, the CDR3 reads TGTGCCAGCAGTGAATTCGGGGAGCTGTTTTTT. Encoded protein: CASSEFGELFF.

A few counts support this clonotype. The chain combines TRBV5-5 with TRBJ1-5; the D gene is possibly TRBD1 (5 bases). The CDR3 spans 15 residues. The V and J ends lost 4 bases and 0 bases respectively, with 11 bases between them. Per the germline V gene, CDR1 is SGHKS and CDR2 is YYEKEE (reference sequence). In DNA, the CDR3 is TGTGCCAGCAGCGCGACAGTATATAGCAATCAGCCCCAGCATTTT. Its translation is CASSATVYSNQPQHF.

This clonotype has a count of ten or more. This chain links TRBV12-5 with TRBJ2-6; D not resolved. The ends were cut back, 4 bases at V and 3 bases at J, with 4 bases in the middle. Germline CDR1 is LGHNT and CDR2 is FRNRAP. There are 13 residues in the CDR3. The DNA of the CDR3 is TGTGCTAGTGGTTCAAGTGGGGCCAACGTCCTGACTTTC. It is translated as CASGSSGANVLTF.

The chain links TRBV29-1 to TRBJ2-5; perhaps TRBD2 as D (5 bases). This CDR3 has 12 residues. Germline CDR1 is SQVTM and CDR2 is ANQGSEA. Trimming stripped 4 bases from V and 2 bases from J, with 8 bases between. The CDR3 coding sequence is TGCAGCGTTGGGTCGGGGCAAGAGACCCAGTACTTC. This translates into CSVGSGQETQYF.

This clonotype occurred many times. The chain couples TRBV12-3 or TRBV12-4 to TRBJ2-2, with 9 bases fitting TRBD1. This CDR3 region has 15 residues. After removal of 6 bases from V and 0 bases from J, the junction contained 2 bases not matched to a gene. CDR3 region: CASRDRGTNTGELFF. The CDR3 nucleotides read TGTGCCAGCAGGGACAGGGGTACGAACACCGGGGAGCTGTTTTTT.

V is TRBV6-5 and J is TRBJ2-2; no clear D gene. Germline V gene sequence: CDR1 MNHEY, CDR2 SVGAGI. The length of the CDR3 is 16 residues. V was pared by 4 bases and J by 7 bases, with 19 bases between. The CDR3 protein is CASSSDRLTRRGELFF. The CDR3 DNA is TGTGCCAGCAGTTCGGACCGGCTTACCCGTCGCGGGGAGCTGTTTTTT.

The CDR3 region has the DNA TGTGCCAGCACCGTTAGACTAGCGGCCTATGGCTACACCTTC. It encodes CASTVRLAAYGYTF. The chain uses TRBV7-2 and TRBJ1-2, with D hard to call. Deletions cut 7 bases from V and 4 bases from J, with 16 bases between. CDR1 is SGHTA and CDR2 is FQGNSA in the germline V gene. The CDR3 runs to 14 residues. Drawing the rest from reference TRBV7-2 and TRBJ1-2, the complete variable domain is GAGVSQSPSNKVTEKGKDVELRCDPISGHTALYWYRQSLGQGLEFLIYFQGNSAPDKSGLPSDRFSAERTGGSVSTLTIQRTQQEDSAVYLCASTVRLAAYGYTFGSGTRLTVV.

This clonotype was counted ten times or more. J is TRBJ1-5 and V is TRBV29-1; no definite D call. V lost 4 bases, J lost 0 bases, and 4 bases lay in between. CDR1 is SQVTM, CDR2 ANQGSEA, per germline. The CDR3 has 12 residues. The CDR3 DNA sequence: TGCAGCGTTGCCGTTAGCAATCAGCCCCAGCATTTT. It specifies CSVAVSNQPQHF.

This chain links TRBV28 with TRBJ2-5, with D possibly being TRBD1 or TRBD2 (5 bases each). This CDR3 is built from 14 residues. CDR1 is MDHEN, CDR2 SYDVKM, per germline. V lost 8 bases, J lost 2 bases, and 15 bases lay in between. The CDR3, as DNA: TGTGCCAGCCGGGACCAGGGAGCTCAAGAGACCCAGTACTTC. The encoded protein is CASRDQGAQETQYF.

This clonotype was observed at least ten times. J is TRBJ1-5 and V is TRBV2, with 7 bases identical to TRBD1. The germline V gene encodes CDR1 SNHLY and CDR2 FYNNEI. The CDR3 has 15 amino acids. The ends lost 4 bases at V and 3 bases at J; junction bases unmatched: 6. CDR3 nucleotide sequence: TGTGCCAGCAGTGTCCGGGACAGCCTCAATCAGCCCCAGCATTTT. Encoded protein: CASSVRDSLNQPQHF.

This clonotype was counted at least ten times. This sequence joins TRBV6-5 and TRBJ1-3; D remains ambiguous. This CDR3 spans 16 amino acids. Germline values: CDR1 MNHEY, CDR2 SVGAGI. The germline V and J ends were trimmed by 2 bases and 0 bases, with 11 bases remaining between them. The CDR3 reads CASSYAHSDSGNTIYF. The CDR3, as DNA: TGTGCCAGCAGTTACGCTCATAGCGACTCTGGAAACACCATATATTTT.

The chain links TRBV6-1 to TRBJ1-2; D not certain. V gave up 6 bases and J gave up 4 bases, with 15 bases separating them. The V gene's germline CDR1 is MNHNS and CDR2 SASEGT. The CDR3 has 14 residues. The CDR3 sequence is CASSGVPRSYGYTF. CDR3 in DNA: TGTGCCAGCAGCGGAGTACCGCGAAGCTATGGCTACACCTTC.

In this sample, this clonotype turned up a few times. V is TRBV11-2 and J is TRBJ2-2, with D perhaps TRBD1 or TRBD2 (6 bases each). The CDR3 length is 16 residues. The V gene's germline CDR1 is SGHAT and CDR2 FQNNGV. V lost 0 bases, J lost 3 bases, and 11 bases lay in between. The DNA for the CDR3 is TGTGCCAGCAGCTTAGACGCAGGGGAGGACACCGGGGAGCTGTTTTTT. It specifies CASSLDAGEDTGELFF.